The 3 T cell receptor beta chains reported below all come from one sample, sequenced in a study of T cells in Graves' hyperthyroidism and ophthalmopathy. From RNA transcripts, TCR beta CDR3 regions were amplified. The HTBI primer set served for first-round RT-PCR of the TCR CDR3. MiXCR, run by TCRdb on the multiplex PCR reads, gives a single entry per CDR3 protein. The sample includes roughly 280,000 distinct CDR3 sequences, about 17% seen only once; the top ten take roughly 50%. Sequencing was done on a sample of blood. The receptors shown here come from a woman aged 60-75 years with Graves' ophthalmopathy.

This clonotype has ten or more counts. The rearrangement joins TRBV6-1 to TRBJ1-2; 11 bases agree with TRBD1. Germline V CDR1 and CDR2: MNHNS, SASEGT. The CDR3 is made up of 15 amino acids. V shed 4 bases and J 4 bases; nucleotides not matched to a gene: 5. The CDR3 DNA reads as TGTGCCAGCAGTGTATGGGACAGGGGGTCCTATGGCTACACCTTC. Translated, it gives CASSVWDRGSYGYTF.

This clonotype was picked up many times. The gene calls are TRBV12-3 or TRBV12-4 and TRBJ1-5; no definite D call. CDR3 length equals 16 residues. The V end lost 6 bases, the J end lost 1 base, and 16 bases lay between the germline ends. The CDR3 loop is CASSSTRTGSNQPQHF. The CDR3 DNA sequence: TGTGCCAGCAGCTCAACTAGGACGGGGAGCAATCAGCCCCAGCATTTT.

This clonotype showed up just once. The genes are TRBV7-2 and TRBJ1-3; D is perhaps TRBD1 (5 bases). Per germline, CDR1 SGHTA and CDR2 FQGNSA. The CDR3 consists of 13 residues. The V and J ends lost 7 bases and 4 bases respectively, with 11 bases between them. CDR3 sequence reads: CASTQALGNTIYF. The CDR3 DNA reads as TGTGCCAGCACACAGGCCCTAGGAAACACCATATATTTT.